The following is a T cell receptor beta chain sequence with its context. Its antigen is undetermined. Trimming removed 0 bases at V and 7 bases at J, with 10 bases between. The CDR3 runs 13 residues. Germline V lookup: CDR1 SGHDT, CDR2 YYEEEE. This record comes from a study of T cells after yellow fever vaccination. TCRdb reanalysed the 5' RACE reads using MiXCR and keeps one entry per CDR3 protein. The sample lists 620,000 or so distinct CDR3 sequences; 17% were seen once. Whole-study findings and limits: Peak timing came faster in the weaker secondary response, day 5 versus 15.

The V gene is TRBV5-6, the J gene TRBJ2-5; D perhaps matches TRBD1 (6 bases). The sequencing here drew on PBMCs, taken about 5 days after the first yellow fever vaccination. This sequence originates from a man aged 18 to 29 who received the YFV17D yellow fever vaccine. The chain's CDR3 is CASSLGVGATQYF. The CDR3 DNA reads TGTGCCAGCAGCTTGGGGGTGGGGGCGACCCAGTACTTC.